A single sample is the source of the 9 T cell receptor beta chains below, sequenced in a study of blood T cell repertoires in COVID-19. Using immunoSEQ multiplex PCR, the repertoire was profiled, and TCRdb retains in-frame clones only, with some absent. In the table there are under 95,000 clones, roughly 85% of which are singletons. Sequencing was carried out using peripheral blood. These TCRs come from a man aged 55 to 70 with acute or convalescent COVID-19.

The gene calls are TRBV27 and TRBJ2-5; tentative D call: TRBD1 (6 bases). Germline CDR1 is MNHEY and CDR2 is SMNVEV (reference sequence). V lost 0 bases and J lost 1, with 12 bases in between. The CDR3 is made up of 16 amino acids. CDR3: CASSLSGAAIQETQYF. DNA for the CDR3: TGTGCCAGCAGTTTATCGGGGGCAGCTATCCAAGAGACCCAGTACTTC.

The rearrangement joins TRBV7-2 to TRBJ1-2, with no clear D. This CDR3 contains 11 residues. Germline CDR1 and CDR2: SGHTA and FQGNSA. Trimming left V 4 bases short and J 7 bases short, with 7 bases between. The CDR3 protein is CASSYSGGYTF. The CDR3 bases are TGTGCCAGCAGCTACTCAGGTGGCTACACCTTC.

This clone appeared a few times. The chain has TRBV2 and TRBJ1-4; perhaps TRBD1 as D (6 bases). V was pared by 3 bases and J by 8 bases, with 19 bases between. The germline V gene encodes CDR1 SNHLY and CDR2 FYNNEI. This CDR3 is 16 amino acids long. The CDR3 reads CASSDPSTGIREKLFF. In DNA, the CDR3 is TGTGCCAGCAGTGATCCCAGTACAGGGATTAGAGAAAAACTGTTTTTT. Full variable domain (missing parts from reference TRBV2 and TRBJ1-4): EPEVTQTPSHQVTQMGQEVILRCVPISNHLYFYWYRQILGQKVEFLVSFYNNEISEKSEIFDDQFSVERPDGSNFTLKIRSTKLEDSAMYFCASSDPSTGIREKLFFGSGTQLSVL.

The CDR3 DNA is TGTGCCAGCAGCGTAGCTGTCAGGGGCCGGGAGACCCAGTACTTC. Translation: CASSVAVRGRETQYF. This chain links TRBV9 with TRBJ2-5; D possibly corresponds to TRBD1 (6 bases). The CDR3 loop spans 15 amino acids. From germline, CDR1 is SGDLS and CDR2 YYNGEE. Trimming pared 0 bases from V and 5 bases from J, leaving 14 bases between.

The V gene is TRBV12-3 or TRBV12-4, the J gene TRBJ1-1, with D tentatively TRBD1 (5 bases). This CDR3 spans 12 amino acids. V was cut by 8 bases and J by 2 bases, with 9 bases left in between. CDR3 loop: CASGRGNTEAFF. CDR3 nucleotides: TGTGCCAGCGGTAGGGGTAACACTGAAGCTTTCTTT.

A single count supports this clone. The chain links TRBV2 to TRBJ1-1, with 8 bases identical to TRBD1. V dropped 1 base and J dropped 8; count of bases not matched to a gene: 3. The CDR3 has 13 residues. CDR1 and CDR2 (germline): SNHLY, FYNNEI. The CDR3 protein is CASSEVNRGEAFF. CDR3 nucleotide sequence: TGTGCCAGCAGTGAAGTGAACAGGGGGGAAGCTTTCTTT. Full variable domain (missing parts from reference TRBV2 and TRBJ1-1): EPEVTQTPSHQVTQMGQEVILRCVPISNHLYFYWYRQILGQKVEFLVSFYNNEISEKSEIFDDQFSVERPDGSNFTLKIRSTKLEDSAMYFCASSEVNRGEAFFGQGTRLTVV.

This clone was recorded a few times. CDR3 amino acids: CASSLSDRGDEKLFF. In nucleotides, the CDR3 is TGTGCCAGCAGCTTATCGGACAGGGGGGATGAAAAACTGTTTTTT. The V gene is TRBV13, the J gene TRBJ1-4; 10 nucleotides match TRBD1. Germline V gives CDR1 PRHDT, CDR2 FYEKMQ (reference sequence). CDR3 length equals 15 residues. V was pared by 2 bases and J by 6 bases, with 3 bases of the junction left unmatched. Based on the CDR3 plus reference TRBV13 and TRBJ1-4, the full variable domain is AAGVIQSPRHLIKEKRETATLKCYPIPRHDTVYWYQQGPGQDPQFLISFYEKMQSDKGSIPDRFSAQQFSDYHSELNMSSLELGDSALYFCASSLSDRGDEKLFFGSGTQLSVL.

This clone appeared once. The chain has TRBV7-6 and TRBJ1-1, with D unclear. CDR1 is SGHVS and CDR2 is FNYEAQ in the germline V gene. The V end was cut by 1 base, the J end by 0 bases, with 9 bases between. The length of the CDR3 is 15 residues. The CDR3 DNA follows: TGTGCCAGCAGCTTAGAGCACAGAGTGAACACTGAAGCTTTCTTT. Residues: CASSLEHRVNTEAFF.

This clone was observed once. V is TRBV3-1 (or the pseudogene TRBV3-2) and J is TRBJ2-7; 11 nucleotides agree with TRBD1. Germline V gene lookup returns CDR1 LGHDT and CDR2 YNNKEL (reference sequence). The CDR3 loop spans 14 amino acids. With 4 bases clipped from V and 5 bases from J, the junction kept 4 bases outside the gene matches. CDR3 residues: CASSRTGGWNEQYF. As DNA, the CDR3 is TGTGCCAGCAGCCGGACAGGGGGCTGGAACGAGCAGTACTTC.